The T cell receptor beta chain described here comes from a study of blood T cell repertoires in COVID-19. CDR3 length: 15 residues. The V gene lost 0 bases and the J gene lost 4 bases, with 12 bases spanning the gap. Germline CDR1 reads MDHEN; CDR2 reads SYDVKM. Here immunoSEQ multiplex PCR was the method, and the copy in TCRdb shows in-frame clones only, minus some. The table has some 190,000 clones, about 88% seen once. The source is a woman in her thirties or forties who had recovered from COVID-19. The material sequenced was peripheral blood. This sequence joins TRBV28 and TRBJ1-2; D possibly corresponds to TRBD1 (6 bases). The CDR3 DNA is TGTGCCAGCAGTTTATGGAGGGGGGGCGGCTATGGCTACACCTTC. It encodes CASSLWRGGGYGYTF.